The next 16 T cell receptor beta chains were all read from a single sample in a study of siplizumab effects on memory and regulatory T cells. Libraries were prepared by immunoSEQ multiplex PCR; TCRdb keeps only in-frame clonotypes and omits some of them. The table records approximately 56,000 clones, just over 95% of them present only once. The sequenced sample was naive CD8+ T cells sorted from blood. Every receptor here comes from a human donor in good health.

This chain uses TRBV6-1 with TRBJ2-5; 8 bases map to TRBD1. CDR3 length: 15 residues. The germline gives CDR1 MNHNS, CDR2 SASEGT. With 4 bases clipped from V and 4 bases from J, the junction kept 8 bases outside the gene matches. The CDR3 coding sequence is TGTGCCAGCAGTGCATGGACAGGGTTAGTAGAGACCCAGTACTTC. Translated: CASSAWTGLVETQYF.

CDR3 sequence reads: CASSLSRGSYEQYF. The CDR3 DNA sequence: TGTGCCAGCAGTTTATCGCGCGGTTCCTACGAGCAGTACTTC. This chain joins TRBV27 and TRBJ2-7; D is unresolved. The CDR3 is 14 amino acids. Germline V gives CDR1 MNHEY, CDR2 SMNVEV (reference sequence). V lost 0 bases and J lost 1, with 7 bases in between.

This chain links TRBV15 with TRBJ1-1; D is uncertain. The CDR3 length is 12 residues. Between the trimmed V and J ends, which lost 0 bases and 2 bases, there was a span of 1 base. The V gene's germline CDR1 is LNHNV and CDR2 YYDKDF (reference sequence). The CDR3 region has the DNA TGTGCCACCAGCAGAGATAACACTGAAGCTTTCTTT. Translated, it gives CATSRDNTEAFF.

V is TRBV11-3 and J is TRBJ1-1; TRBD1 matches at 7 bases. V was pared by 5 bases and J by 7 bases, with 4 bases of the junction left unmatched. Germline V gene lookup returns CDR1 SGHNT and CDR2 YENEEA. The CDR3 extends over 12 amino acids. CDR3 DNA: TGTGCCAGCAGCGGACACAGGGGTGAAGCTTTCTTT. Translated: CASSGHRGEAFF.

V gene TRBV5-1 combines with J gene TRBJ1-1; D gene ambiguous. CDR1 and CDR2 from the germline V gene are SGHRS and YFSETQ. The germline V and J ends were trimmed by 0 bases and 1 base, with 13 bases remaining between them. The CDR3 length is 16 residues. The CDR3: CASSLVTDLRNTEAFF. CDR3 nucleotides: TGCGCCAGCAGCTTGGTGACCGACCTACGGAACACTGAAGCTTTCTTT.

V and J are TRBV6-5 and TRBJ2-1, with 9 positions matching TRBD1. The CDR3 consists of 16 residues. The germline CDR1 and CDR2 sequences are MNHEY and SVGAGI. Trimming at V came to 4 bases and at J to 4 bases, leaving 8 bases not matched to a gene. In nucleotides, the CDR3 is TGTGCCAGCAGTTCCGCCCGGACAGGGGCATACAATGAGCAGTTCTTC. Translating gives CASSSARTGAYNEQFF.

The chain recombines TRBV28 with TRBJ1-5; D gene ambiguous. The CDR3 totals 11 residues. Trimming pared 6 bases from V and 4 bases from J, leaving 4 bases between. Per germline, CDR1 MDHEN and CDR2 SYDVKM. The CDR3, as DNA: TGTGCCAGCAGCTGGAATCAGCCCCAGCATTTT. Its translation is CASSWNQPQHF. The variable domain in full, completed from reference TRBV28 and TRBJ1-5, reads DVKVTQSSRYLVKRTGEKVFLECVQDMDHENMFWYRQDPGLGLRLIYFSYDVKMKEKGDIPEGYSVSREKKERFSLILESASTNQTSMYLCASSWNQPQHFGDGTRLSIL.

This chain links TRBV7-2 with TRBJ2-7, with D possibly TRBD2 on 6 matching bases. The CDR3 is 12 amino acids. The V end lost 5 bases, the J end lost 5 bases, and 10 bases lay between the germline ends. The germline CDR1 and CDR2 sequences are SGHTA and FQGNSA. The CDR3 sequence is CASSKLAHEQYF. CDR3 coding DNA: TGTGCCAGCAGCAAACTAGCCCACGAGCAGTACTTC.

V gene TRBV4-2 combines with J gene TRBJ2-7, with TRBD2 matching 10 bases. Per germline, CDR1 LGHNA and CDR2 YNFKEQ. The CDR3 runs to 15 residues. Unmatched junction bases numbered 6, after V lost 5 bases and J lost 2 bases. The chain's CDR3 is CASSGEGTSAYEQYF. The CDR3 DNA follows: TGTGCCAGCAGCGGAGAAGGGACTAGCGCCTACGAGCAGTACTTC.

This clone was detected once. The CDR3 DNA reads TGTGCCAGCAGTACCGACAGGGGGCAGACCCAGTACTTC. This gives the protein CASSTDRGQTQYF. The chain employs TRBV6-6 and TRBJ2-5; 10 bases match TRBD1. V lost 5 bases, J lost 6 bases, and 3 bases stayed unmatched. The CDR3 extends over 13 amino acids. The germline CDR1 and CDR2 sequences are MNHNY and SVGAGI (reference sequence).

J is TRBJ2-7 and V is TRBV27; 8 bases align to TRBD2. J lost 2 bases, V lost 5 bases, and 2 bases had no gene match. Germline V gene sequence: CDR1 MNHEY, CDR2 SMNVEV (reference sequence). The CDR3 is made up of 13 amino acids. In nucleotides, the CDR3 is TGTGCCAGCAGTGTGGGACTAGCCTACGAGCAGTACTTC. This sequence encodes CASSVGLAYEQYF.

The sample holds one count of this clone. The V gene is TRBV4-3, the J gene TRBJ1-1; TRBD1 matches 7 bases. This CDR3 has 15 residues. The trim removed 0 bases at V and 11 bases at J, leaving 12 bases unmatched. Germline loops: CDR1 LGHNA, CDR2 YSLEER. DNA of the CDR3: TGCGCCAGCAGCCAAGAGACAGGGTTACTCCCTGGGGCTTTCTTT. It codes for CASSQETGLLPGAFF.

The chain links TRBV19 to TRBJ2-1; D is possibly TRBD1 or TRBD2 (5 bases each). The CDR3 length is 15 residues. Between the trimmed V and J ends, which lost 3 bases and 1 base, there was a span of 10 bases. CDR1 is LNHDA and CDR2 is SQIVND in the germline V gene (reference sequence). Here the CDR3 reads CASSIGGISYNEQFF. The CDR3 DNA reads as TGTGCCAGTAGTATTGGGGGTATTTCCTACAATGAGCAGTTCTTC.

The chain is built from TRBV6-6 and TRBJ2-1; D remains unclear. This CDR3 comprises 13 residues. V was trimmed by 4 bases and J by 3 bases, leaving 7 bases between them. The germline V gene encodes CDR1 MNHNY and CDR2 SVGAGI (reference sequence). The CDR3 coding sequence is TGTGCCAGCAGTTCCCAGAACTACAATGAGCAGTTCTTC. Encoded protein: CASSSQNYNEQFF.

This rearrangement joins TRBV7-9 to TRBJ2-5; D unclear. TRBJ2-7 matches the DNA end more closely, so the J call is doubtful. CDR3 length equals 12 residues. Germline-derived CDR1 and CDR2 are SEHNR and FQNEAQ (reference sequence). The CDR3 loop is CASGRGTYEQYF. DNA of the CDR3: TGTGCCAGCGGAAGAGGAACCTACGAGCAGTACTTC.

The chain's CDR3 is CASSPEGGLSTDTQYF. CDR3 DNA sequence: TGTGCCAGCAGCCCCGAAGGTGGCCTCAGCACAGATACGCAGTATTTT. The V and J genes are TRBV9 and TRBJ2-3; D unresolved. V shed 4 bases and J shed 0 bases, with 15 bases lying between them. The germline gives CDR1 SGDLS, CDR2 YYNGEE. The CDR3 length is 16 residues.